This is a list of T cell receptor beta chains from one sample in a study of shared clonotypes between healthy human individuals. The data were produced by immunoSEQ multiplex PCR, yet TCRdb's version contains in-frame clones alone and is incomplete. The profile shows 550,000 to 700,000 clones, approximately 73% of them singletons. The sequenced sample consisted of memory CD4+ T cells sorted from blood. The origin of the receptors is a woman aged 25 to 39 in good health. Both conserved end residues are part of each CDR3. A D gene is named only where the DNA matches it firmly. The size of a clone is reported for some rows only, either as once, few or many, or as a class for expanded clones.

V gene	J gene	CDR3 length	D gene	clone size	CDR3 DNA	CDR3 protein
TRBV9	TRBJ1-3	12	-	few	TGTGCCAGCAGGGGGGCTGGAAACACCATATATTTT	CASRGAGNTIYF
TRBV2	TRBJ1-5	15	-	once	TGTGCCAGCAGTGAGAACAGGGTTGTAAATCAGCCCCAGCATTTT	CASSENRVVNQPQHF
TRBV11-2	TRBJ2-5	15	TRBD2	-	TGTGCCAGCAGCTCAACAGCTAGCGGGAGAGAGACCCAGTACTTC	CASSSTASGRETQYF
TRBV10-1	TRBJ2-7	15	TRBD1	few	TGCGCCAGCAGTCCCAACCGGGACAGTACCTACGAGCAGTACTTC	CASSPNRDSTYEQYF
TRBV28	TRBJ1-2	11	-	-	TGTGCCAGCGGAATAAACTATGGCTACACCTTC	CASGINYGYTF
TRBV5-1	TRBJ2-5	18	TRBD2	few	TGCGCCAGCAGCTTGGCTGCTGGAGCGGGAGGTAACCAAGAGACCCAGTACTTC	CASSLAAGAGGNQETQYF
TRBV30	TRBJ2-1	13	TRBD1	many	TGTGCCTGGAGAAGGGGGCTCGGCGATGAGCAGTTCTTC	CAWRRGLGDEQFF
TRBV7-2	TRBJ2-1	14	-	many	TGTGCCAGCAGCCCCCGGACTATAGACAATGAGCAGTTCTTC	CASSPRTIDNEQFF
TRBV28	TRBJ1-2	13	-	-	TGTGCCAGCAGTCGAGGGGATAACTATGGCTACACCTTC	CASSRGDNYGYTF
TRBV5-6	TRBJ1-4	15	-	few	TGTGCCAGCAGCTTGTATTCGGCGCGAGCTGAAAAACTGTTTTTT	CASSLYSARAEKLFF
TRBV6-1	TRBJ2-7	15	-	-	TGTGCCAGCAGGCGATATCCGCTATCATCCTACGAGCAGTACTTC	CASRRYPLSSYEQYF
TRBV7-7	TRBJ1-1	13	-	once	TGTGCCAGCAGCTTTCGCAGGACCACTGAAGCTTTCTTT	CASSFRRTTEAFF
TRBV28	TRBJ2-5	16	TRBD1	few	TGTGCCAGCAGGAATGCAGGGGGTCAGTCGAAGGAGACCCAGTACTTC	CASRNAGGQSKETQYF
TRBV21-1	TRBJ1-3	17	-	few	TGTGCCAGCAGCCCCAGAGGAACTACACACTCTGGAAACACCATATATTTT	CASSPRGTTHSGNTIYF
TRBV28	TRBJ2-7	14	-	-	TGTGCCAGCAGTTTACCGGGTCGGTCCTACGAGCAGTACTTC	CASSLPGRSYEQYF
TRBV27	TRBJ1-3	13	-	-	TGTGCCAGCGCTCGTCCTTCTGGAAACACCATATATTTT	CASARPSGNTIYF
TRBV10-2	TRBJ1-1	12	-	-	TGCGCCAGCACAAACGGGGTTGCTGAAGCTTTCTTT	CASTNGVAEAFF
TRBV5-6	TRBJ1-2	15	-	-	TGTGCCAGCAGCTTGGCCGTGCAGACAGCCGGGGGCTACACCTTC	CASSLAVQTAGGYTF
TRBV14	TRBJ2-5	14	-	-	TGTGCCAGCAGCCAAGTTCCCATGGAGGAGACCCAGTACTTC	CASSQVPMEETQYF
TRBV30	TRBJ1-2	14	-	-	TGTGCCTGGAGTGTGGACAGCCCATACTATGGCTACACCTTC	CAWSVDSPYYGYTF
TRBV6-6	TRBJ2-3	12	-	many	TGTGCCAGCAGTTACGGGCCTGATACGCAGTATTTT	CASSYGPDTQYF
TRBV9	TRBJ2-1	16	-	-	TGTGCCAGCAGCGGCAAGGGAGGAAGCTCCTACAATGAGCAGTTCTTC	CASSGKGGSSYNEQFF
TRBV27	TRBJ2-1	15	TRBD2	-	TGTGCCAGCAGTTTCAGGACTAGCTTACGCAATGAGCAGTTCTTC	CASSFRTSLRNEQFF
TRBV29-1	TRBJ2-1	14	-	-	TGCAGCGTTAAAGCCACAGGGTCTTACAATGAGCAGTTCTTC	CSVKATGSYNEQFF
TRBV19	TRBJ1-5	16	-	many	TGTGCCAGTACCCATGACCCTTACCGTAGCAATCAGCCCCAGCATTTT	CASTHDPYRSNQPQHF
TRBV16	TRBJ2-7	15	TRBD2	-	TGTGCCAGCAGCCCGCTGGTCGGCGGGAGCTACGAGCAGTACTTC	CASSPLVGGSYEQYF
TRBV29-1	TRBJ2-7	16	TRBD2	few	TGCAGCGTTTTGCCGGGACTAGCGGTACCACCCTACGAGCAGTACTTC	CSVLPGLAVPPYEQYF
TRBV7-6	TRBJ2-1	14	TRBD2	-	TGTGCCAGCAGCTTACGGGAGGGATACAATGAGCAGTTCTTC	CASSLREGYNEQFF
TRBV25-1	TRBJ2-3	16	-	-	TGTGCCAGCAGAACACGTTCCAGATCTAGCACAGATACGCAGTATTTT	CASRTRSRSSTDTQYF
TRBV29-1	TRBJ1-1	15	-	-	TGCAGCGTTGAAGAAGAAGGGAGGGTTGTCTCTGAAGCTTTCTTT	CSVEEEGRVVSEAFF
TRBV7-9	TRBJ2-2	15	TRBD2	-	TGTGCCAGCAGCTTATCTAGCGGGGTAACCGGGGAGCTGTTTTTT	CASSLSSGVTGELFF
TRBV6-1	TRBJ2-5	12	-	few	TGTGCCCTACTGTTGGAGGGAGAGACCCAGTACTTC	CALLLEGETQYF
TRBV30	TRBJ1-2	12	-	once	TGTGCCTGGGAGGTGGGGGGCTATGGCTACACCTTC	CAWEVGGYGYTF
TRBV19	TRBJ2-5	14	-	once	TGTGCCAGTAGTCCCCGACAGGCCCAAGAGACCCAGTACTTC	CASSPRQAQETQYF
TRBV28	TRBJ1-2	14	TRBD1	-	TGTGCCAGCACCCCGGACAGGGGCCCAGGAGGCTACACCTTC	CASTPDRGPGGYTF
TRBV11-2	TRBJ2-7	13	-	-	TGTGCCAGCAGCTTCGGGGAATCCTACGAGCAGTACTTC	CASSFGESYEQYF
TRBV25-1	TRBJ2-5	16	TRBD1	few	TGTGCCAGCAGTGAAAACCCGGGACAGGGGGCAGAGACCCAGTACTTC	CASSENPGQGAETQYF
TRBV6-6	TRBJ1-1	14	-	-	TGTGCCAGCAGTTACCTGGACAGGAACACTGAAGCTTTCTTT	CASSYLDRNTEAFF
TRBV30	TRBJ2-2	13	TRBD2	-	TGTGCCTGGAGTAAGGGGGCATGGACTAGCGGCATATTT	CAWSKGAWTSGIF
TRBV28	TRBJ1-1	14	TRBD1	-	TGTGCCAGCAGTTTGGGACAGGGGCGTTTTGGGGCTTTCTTT	CASSLGQGRFGAFF
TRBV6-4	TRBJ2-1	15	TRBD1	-	TGTGCCAGCAGTGACCGGGACAGGGGGCTAAATGAGCAGTTCTTC	CASSDRDRGLNEQFF
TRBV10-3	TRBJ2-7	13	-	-	TGTGCCATCAGTGACAGAGGCCAAAACGAGCAGTACTTC	CAISDRGQNEQYF
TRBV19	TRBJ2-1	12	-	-	TGTGCCACCCTTAGCTCCTACAATGAGCAGTTCTTC	CATLSSYNEQFF
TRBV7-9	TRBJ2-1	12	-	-	TGTGCCAGCAGCCCGACAGGTGGTGAGCAGTTCTTC	CASSPTGGEQFF
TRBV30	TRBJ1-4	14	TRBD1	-	TGTGCCTGGAGTCCTGGACAGGGATTTGGAAAACTGTTTTTT	CAWSPGQGFGKLFF
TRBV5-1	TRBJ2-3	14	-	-	TGCGCCAGCAGCCCTAAGCGAGGGGCAGATACGCAGTATTTT	CASSPKRGADTQYF
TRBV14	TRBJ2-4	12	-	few	TGTGCCAGCAGCCAAGGTCGATACAGGGTGTACTTC	CASSQGRYRVYF
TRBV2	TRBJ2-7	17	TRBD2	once	TGTGCCAGCAGTGGACTAGCGGGAGGCCTTATCTCCTACGAGCAGTACTTC	CASSGLAGGLISYEQYF
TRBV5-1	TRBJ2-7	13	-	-	TGCGCCAGCAGCCCACAGGGTAGGCACGAGCAGTACTTC	CASSPQGRHEQYF
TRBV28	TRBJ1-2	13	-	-	TGTGCCAGCATCAGCGGGGGGGGAAATGGCTACACCTTC	CASISGGGNGYTF
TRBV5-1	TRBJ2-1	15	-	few	TGCGCCAGCAGCTCGTCGTCGAGCGAATACAATGAGCAGTTCTTC	CASSSSSSEYNEQFF
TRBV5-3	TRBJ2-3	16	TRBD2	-	TGTGCCAGAAGCTTGGGACTAGCGGGAGGCACAGATACGCAGTATTTT	CARSLGLAGGTDTQYF
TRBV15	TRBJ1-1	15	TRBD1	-	TGTGCCACCAGCAGAGAGGACAGGGTGGGGAAGGAAGCTTTCTTT	CATSREDRVGKEAFF
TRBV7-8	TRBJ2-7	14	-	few	TGTGCCAGCAGCGACAATCGGACAAGCTACGAGCAGTACTTC	CASSDNRTSYEQYF
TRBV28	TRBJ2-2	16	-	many	TGTGCCAGCAGTCGCAGGGGGGCTAGCGCGACGGGGGAGCTGTTTTTT	CASSRRGASATGELFF
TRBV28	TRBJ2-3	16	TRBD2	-	TGTGCCAGCAGTTTCGCTTTAGCGGGAGGCACAGATACGCAGTATTTT	CASSFALAGGTDTQYF
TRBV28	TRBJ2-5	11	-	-	TGTGCCAGCAGCTCTGGGAAAGAGCAGTACTTC	CASSSGKEQYF
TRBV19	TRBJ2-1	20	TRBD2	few	TGTGCCAGTAGTGAGGCCGGCTCGGGACTAGCGGGAGCCCCCTACAATGAGCAGTTCTTC	CASSEAGSGLAGAPYNEQFF